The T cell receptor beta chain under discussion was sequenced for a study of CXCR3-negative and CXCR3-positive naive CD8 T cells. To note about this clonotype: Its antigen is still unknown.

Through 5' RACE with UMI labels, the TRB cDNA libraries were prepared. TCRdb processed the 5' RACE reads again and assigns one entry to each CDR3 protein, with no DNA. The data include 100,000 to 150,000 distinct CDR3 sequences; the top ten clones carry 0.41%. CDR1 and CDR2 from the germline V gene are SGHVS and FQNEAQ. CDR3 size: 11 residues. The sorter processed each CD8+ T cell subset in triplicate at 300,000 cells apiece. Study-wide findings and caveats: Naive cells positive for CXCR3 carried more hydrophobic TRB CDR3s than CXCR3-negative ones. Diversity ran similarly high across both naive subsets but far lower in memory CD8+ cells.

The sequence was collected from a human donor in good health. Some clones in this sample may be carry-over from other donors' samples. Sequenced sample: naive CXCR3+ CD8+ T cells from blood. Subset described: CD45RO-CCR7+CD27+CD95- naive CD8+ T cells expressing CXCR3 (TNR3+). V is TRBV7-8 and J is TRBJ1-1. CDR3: CASSIDREAFF.